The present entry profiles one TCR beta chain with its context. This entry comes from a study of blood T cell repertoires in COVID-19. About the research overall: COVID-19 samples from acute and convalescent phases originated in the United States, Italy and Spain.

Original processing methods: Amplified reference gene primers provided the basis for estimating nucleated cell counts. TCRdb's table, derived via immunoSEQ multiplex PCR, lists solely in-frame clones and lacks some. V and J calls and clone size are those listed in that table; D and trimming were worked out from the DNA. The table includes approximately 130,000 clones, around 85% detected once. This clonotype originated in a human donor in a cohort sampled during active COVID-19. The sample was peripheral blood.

DNA for the CDR3: TGTGCCTGGGGGGACTTCCCGATCTCTGGAAACACCATATATTTT. The encoded protein is CAWGDFPISGNTIYF. The V gene is TRBV30, the J gene TRBJ1-3, with TRBD1 as a possible D gene (5 bases). The CDR3 loop spans 15 amino acids. In germline, CDR1 is GTSNPN, CDR2 SVGIG (reference sequence). V was clipped by 5 bases and J by 0 bases, with 14 bases between them. Looking up the rest from reference TRBV30 and TRBJ1-3 gives the full variable domain: SQTIHQWPATLVQPVGSPLSLECTVEGTSNPNLYWYRQAAGRGLQLLFYSVGIGQISSEVPQNLSASRPQDRQFILSSKKLLLSDSGFYLCAWGDFPISGNTIYFGEGSWLTVV.